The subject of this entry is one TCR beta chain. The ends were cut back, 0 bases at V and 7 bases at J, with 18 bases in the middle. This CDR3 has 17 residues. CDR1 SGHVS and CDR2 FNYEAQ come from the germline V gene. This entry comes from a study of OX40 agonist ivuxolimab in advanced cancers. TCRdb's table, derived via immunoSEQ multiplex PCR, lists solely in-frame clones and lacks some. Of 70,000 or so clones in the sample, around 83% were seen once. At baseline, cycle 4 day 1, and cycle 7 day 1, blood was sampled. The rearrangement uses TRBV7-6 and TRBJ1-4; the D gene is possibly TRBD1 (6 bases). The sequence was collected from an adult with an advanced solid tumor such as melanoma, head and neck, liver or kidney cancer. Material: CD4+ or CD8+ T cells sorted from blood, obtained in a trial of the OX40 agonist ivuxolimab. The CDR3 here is CASSLALPGGQGEKLFF. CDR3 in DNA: TGTGCCAGCAGCTTAGCTCTACCGGGGGGGCAAGGTGAAAAACTGTTTTTT.